This T cell receptor beta chain was recorded in a study of CD8+ T cells in alopecia areata. General observations from the study: Expanded CD8+ clones among the top 100, and scalp clonality, were significantly decreased by tofacitinib. A large proportion of expanded lesional clones were detected persisting in scalp and blood during tofacitinib. Lesional scalp, especially alopecia totalis/universalis, showed higher clonality than normal scalp. Possibly because of HLA-related factors, TCR sharing was less clear across patients than in mice.

The CDR3 covers 16 residues. Germline-derived CDR1 and CDR2 are SQVTM and ANQGSEA. The J segment lost 0 bases and the V segment lost 3 bases, leaving 5 bases of the junction unmatched. Reverse transcribed after extraction, RNA yielded cDNA as the sequencing template. Libraries were prepared by immunoSEQ multiplex PCR; TCRdb keeps only in-frame clonotypes and omits some of them. The table has 140,000 to 150,000 clones, 45% to 60% seen once. Notes on this clone: Its antigen is unidentified.

As for treatment: oral pan-JAK inhibitor, 5-10 mg twice daily. The specimen comprised CD8+ T cells sorted from blood, sampled at week 4, from a patient treated with tofacitinib. The chain carries TRBV29-1 and TRBJ2-3; 11 bases match TRBD2. This receptor was obtained from a human donor with alopecia areata. The CDR3 region has the DNA TGCAGCGTTGAGGGACTAGCGGATTCTAGCACAGATACGCAGTATTTT. Its protein product is CSVEGLADSSTDTQYF.